This T cell receptor beta chain comes out of a study of blood T cell repertoires in COVID-19. Libraries were prepared by immunoSEQ multiplex PCR; TCRdb keeps only in-frame clonotypes and omits some of them. The table records 300,000 to 400,000 clones, about 87% of them present only once. With 4 bases removed from V and 3 bases from J, the gap between germline ends came to 18 bases. Per germline, CDR1 SEHNR and CDR2 FQNEAQ (reference sequence). The CDR3 sequence is 16 residues long. Seattle's cohort entered during active infection and was followed longitudinally. The chain employs TRBV7-9 and TRBJ1-1, with D tentatively TRBD1 (5 bases). The sequence derives from a man aged 30 to 39 with COVID-19, enrolled during active disease. The source material was peripheral blood. As DNA, the CDR3 is TGTGCCAGCAGCTCCGGCAGGGCCGCGGTGGACACTGAAGCTTTCTTT. As protein: CASSSGRAAVDTEAFF.